Listed below are T cell receptor beta chains from one sample, sequenced in a study of blood T cell repertoires in COVID-19. Assay: immunoSEQ multiplex PCR; the TCRdb copy retains only in-frame clones and omits some. Here the sample spans over 120,000 clones, roughly 89% being singletons. The sequencing input was peripheral blood. These receptors were taken from a human donor in a cohort sampled during active COVID-19. The CDR3 runs from the conserved cysteine through the conserved F or W. Fields, in order: clone size, J gene, D gene, V gene, CDR3 DNA, CDR3 protein. A D gene is named only where the DNA matches it firmly. The size field is filled for only some rows; it gives once, few, many or a size class.

>.|TRBJ2-1|TRBD2|TRBV7-2
TGTGCCAGCAGCCCCGGACTAGCGGGGGGTGAGCAGTTCTTC
CASSPGLAGGEQFF
>.|TRBJ2-1|TRBD2|TRBV5-6
TGTGCCAGCAGCTTGGGGCGGGGGGGGTTCGATGAGCAGTTCTTC
CASSLGRGGFDEQFF
>.|TRBJ1-1|.|TRBV11-2
TGTGCCAGCAGCTTAGGTCCCGCAGGAAATTCTGAAGCTTTCTTT
CASSLGPAGNSEAFF
>.|TRBJ1-3|TRBD1|TRBV18
TGTGCCAGCTCACCTCAAAATTTCCAGGGGGCTGGTGGAAACACCATATATTTT
CASSPQNFQGAGGNTIYF
>.|TRBJ2-2|.|TRBV7-6
TGTGCCAGCAGCTTAGGGGCAGGTTCGAACACCGGGGAGCTGTTTTTT
CASSLGAGSNTGELFF
>.|TRBJ1-2|TRBD1|TRBV5-6
TGTGCCAGCAGCTTCCGACAGGGTCCGCTCAACTATGGCTACACCTTC
CASSFRQGPLNYGYTF
>.|TRBJ2-5|TRBD2|TRBV6-6
TGTGCCAGCAGAGGACTAGCGGGGGGGGCGGAGACCCAGTACTTC
CASRGLAGGAETQYF
>.|TRBJ2-7|TRBD1|TRBV29-1
TGCAGCGCTACCGGGACAGGGAGCTCCTACGAGCAGTACTTC
CSATGTGSSYEQYF
>.|TRBJ2-3|.|TRBV5-1
TGCGCCAGCAATCAGCGCCCCACAGATACGCAGTATTTT
CASNQRPTDTQYF
>.|TRBJ1-2|TRBD1|TRBV6-1
TGTGCCAGCAGTGAAGCGCGACAGGGGGCGGACGGCTACACCTTC
CASSEARQGADGYTF
>.|TRBJ2-7|TRBD2|TRBV6-9
TGTGCCAGCAGCCCTACTCGGGAGGGCGAGCAGTACTTC
CASSPTREGEQYF
>few|TRBJ2-1|TRBD2|TRBV27
TGTGCCAGCAGTCCGACCTACCCGGGACTAGCGGGGAGGGTCGGTGAGCAGTTCTTC
CASSPTYPGLAGRVGEQFF
>.|TRBJ2-3|TRBD1|TRBV25-1
TGTGCCAGCACGACCGGGACAGGGGCAGATACGCAGTATTTT
CASTTGTGADTQYF
>.|TRBJ2-2|.|TRBV19
TGTGCCAGTATCGAAGGACCAGGGGGGTACACCGGGGAGCTGTTTTTT
CASIEGPGGYTGELFF
>.|TRBJ2-3|.|TRBV7-8
TGTGCCAGCAGCTTAGCGCAGGGTTTTAGCACAGATACGCAGTATTTT
CASSLAQGFSTDTQYF
>.|TRBJ1-6|.|TRBV6-6
TGTGCCAGCACCCAACCGGTTCGTTCACCCCTCCACTTT
CASTQPVRSPLHF
>.|TRBJ1-4|TRBD1|TRBV19
TGTGCCAGTAGGGCGACAGGGGGCGATGAAAAACTGTTTTTT
CASRATGGDEKLFF
>.|TRBJ2-5|.|TRBV9
TGTGCCAGCAGCGCCCTAGCATTACAAGAGACCCAGTACTTC
CASSALALQETQYF
>.|TRBJ1-1|.|TRBV28
TGTGCCAGCAGTTTAGGACAGAGGGCTTTCTTT
CASSLGQRAFF
>.|TRBJ2-5|.|TRBV5-4
TGTGCCAGCAGCCAAGACAGAGCAGAGACCCAGTACTTC
CASSQDRAETQYF
>.|TRBJ2-3|TRBD2|TRBV27
TGTGCCAGCAGTTCCTGGACTAGCGGGGAGGTAGATACGCAGTATTTT
CASSSWTSGEVDTQYF
>few|TRBJ2-5|.|TRBV3-1/TRBV3-2
TGTGCCAGCAGCCATATCCTAGGGGCAACCCAAGAGACCCAGTACTTC
CASSHILGATQETQYF